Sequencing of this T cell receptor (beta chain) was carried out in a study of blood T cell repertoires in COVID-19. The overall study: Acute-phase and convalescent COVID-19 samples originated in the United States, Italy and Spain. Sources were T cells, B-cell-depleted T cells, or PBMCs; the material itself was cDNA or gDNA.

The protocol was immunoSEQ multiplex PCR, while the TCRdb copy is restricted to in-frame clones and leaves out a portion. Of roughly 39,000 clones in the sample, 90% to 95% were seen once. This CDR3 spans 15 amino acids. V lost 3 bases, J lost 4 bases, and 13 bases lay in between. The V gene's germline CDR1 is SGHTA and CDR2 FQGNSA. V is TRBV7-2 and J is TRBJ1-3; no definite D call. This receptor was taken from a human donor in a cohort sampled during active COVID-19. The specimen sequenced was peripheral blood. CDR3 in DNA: TGTGCCAGCAGCTTGGGTTGGGCCCCCGGAAACACCATATATTTT. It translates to CASSLGWAPGNTIYF.